The next 5 T cell receptor beta chains were all read from a single sample in a study of blood T cell repertoires in COVID-19. Sequenced by immunoSEQ multiplex PCR; TCRdb stores in-frame clones only, minus some. The sample records about 27,000 clones, 92% being singletons. The sample comprised peripheral blood. The receptors come from a human donor in a cohort sampled during active COVID-19.

CDR3 amino acids: CASSRTGQETQYF. The DNA for the CDR3 is TGTGCCAGCAGCCGGACAGGCCAAGAGACCCAGTACTTC. The V gene is TRBV7-6, the J gene TRBJ2-5, with 7 bases matching TRBD1. Germline CDR1 reads SGHVS; CDR2 reads FNYEAQ. The CDR3 contains 13 residues. Unmatched junction bases numbered 1, after V lost 5 bases and J lost 1 base. Based on the CDR3 plus reference TRBV7-6 and TRBJ2-5, the full variable domain is GAGVSQSPRYKVTKRGQDVALRCDPISGHVSLYWYRQALGQGPEFLTYFNYEAQQDKSGLPNDRFSAERPEGSISTLTIQRTEQRDSAMYRCASSRTGQETQYFGPGTRLLVL.

The gene calls are TRBV29-1 and TRBJ2-7; TRBD1 is a possible D gene (6 bases). This CDR3 spans 11 amino acids. Germline V lookup: CDR1 SQVTM, CDR2 ANQGSEA. V was pared by 2 bases and J by 10 bases, with 12 bases between. The CDR3 bases are TGCAGCGTTGAACGTAACAGGGAACAGTACTTC. Residues: CSVERNREQYF.

The rearrangement uses TRBV10-2 and TRBJ2-3; D gene unclear. Trimming left V 3 bases short and J 0 bases short, with 7 bases between. CDR3 size: 14 residues. Per the germline V gene, CDR1 is WSHSY and CDR2 is SAAADI. This CDR3 reads CASSDRRSTDTQYF. In DNA, the CDR3 is TGCGCCAGCAGTGATCGTCGGAGCACAGATACGCAGTATTTT.

The V and J genes are TRBV12-3 or TRBV12-4 and TRBJ1-1; 7 bases line up with TRBD1. V lost 5 bases, J lost 5 bases, and 5 bases stayed unmatched. The CDR3 consists of 13 residues. The DNA for the CDR3 is TGTGCCAGCAGTGCAAGGGGGCGGACTGAAGCTTTCTTT. This gives the protein CASSARGRTEAFF.

The V gene is TRBV12-3 or TRBV12-4, the J gene TRBJ1-1; maybe TRBD1 (6 bases). The germline V and J ends were trimmed by 7 bases and 7 bases, with 16 bases remaining between them. The CDR3 extends over 13 amino acids. This chain's CDR3 is CASKGVRGSEAFF. In DNA form, the CDR3 reads TGTGCCAGCAAAGGGGTAAGGGGGAGTGAAGCTTTCTTT.